These 25 T cell receptor beta chains were all obtained from the same sample, sequenced in a study of OX40 agonist ivuxolimab in advanced cancers. Profiled with immunoSEQ multiplex PCR; TCRdb holds only in-frame clones, not every one. The repertoire holds some 50,000 clones, with 75% to 90% as singletons. The specimen was CD4+ or CD8+ T cells sorted from blood, collected in a trial of the OX40 agonist ivuxolimab. These receptor sequences come from an adult with an advanced solid tumor such as melanoma, head and neck, liver or kidney cancer.

This sequence joins TRBV5-8 and TRBJ1-2; D call uncertain. Germline values: CDR1 SGHTS, CDR2 YDEGEE. The CDR3 runs 15 residues. The ends were cut back, 4 bases at V and 0 bases at J, with 13 bases in the middle. DNA of the CDR3: TGTGCCAGCAGCATCCGGAACCCAGCTAACTATGGCTACACCTTC. It yields the protein CASSIRNPANYGYTF.

The V and J genes are TRBV18 and TRBJ1-6; D gene unclear. The germline V gene encodes CDR1 KGHSH and CDR2 LQKENI. The ends were cut back, 4 bases at V and 8 bases at J, with 9 bases in the middle. The CDR3 is 13 residues long. CDR3 loop: CASSLNSDSPLHF. In nucleotides, the CDR3 is TGTGCCAGCTCACTCAACTCTGATTCACCCCTCCACTTT.

This sequence joins TRBV9 and TRBJ2-7; D is unclear. CDR1 and CDR2 (germline): SGDLS, YYNGEE. Trimming took 3 bases from V and 6 from J, leaving 16 bases between them. CDR3 length: 14 residues. The CDR3 sequence is CASSETYVAGEQYF. In nucleotides, the CDR3 is TGTGCCAGCAGCGAGACGTACGTTGCTGGCGAGCAGTACTTC.

This chain joins TRBV2 and TRBJ1-4, with D unresolved. The germline CDR1 and CDR2 sequences are SNHLY and FYNNEI. CDR3 size: 15 residues. The V and J ends lost 5 bases and 2 bases respectively, with 12 bases between them. The CDR3 spells CASSRGLGTNEKLFF. Here the CDR3 DNA reads TGTGCCAGCAGTCGGGGTTTGGGTACTAATGAAAAACTGTTTTTT. Using reference TRBV2 and TRBJ1-4 for the parts outside the CDR3, the full variable domain is EPEVTQTPSHQVTQMGQEVILRCVPISNHLYFYWYRQILGQKVEFLVSFYNNEISEKSEIFDDQFSVERPDGSNFTLKIRSTKLEDSAMYFCASSRGLGTNEKLFFGSGTQLSVL.

This clone occurred a few times. This chain joins TRBV7-8 and TRBJ1-6; D possibly corresponds to TRBD1 (6 bases). The germline V gene has CDR1 SGHVS and CDR2 FQNEAQ. The CDR3 is made up of 14 amino acids. Deletions cut 5 bases from V and 10 bases from J, with 15 bases between. As DNA, the CDR3 is TGTGCCAGCAGCCCTAGGGGGGGAGGATCACCCCTCCACTTT. Amino acids: CASSPRGGGSPLHF.

The J gene is TRBJ2-2, the V gene TRBV9, with 8 bases matching TRBD2. Germline V gene data show CDR1 as SGDLS and CDR2 as YYNGEE. This CDR3 contains 16 residues. Losses at the gene ends were 3 bases for V and 6 bases for J; bases not matched to a gene: 10. The CDR3 DNA reads as TGTGCCAGCAGCGACGGAGCGGGAGTGAAGTCCGGGGAGCTGTTTTTT. It translates to CASSDGAGVKSGELFF.

The chain couples TRBV5-1 to TRBJ2-3, with unresolved D. The germline gives CDR1 SGHRS, CDR2 YFSETQ. V lost 4 bases and J 2 bases, leaving 11 bases between the germline ends. The CDR3 runs to 14 residues. CDR3 coding DNA: TGCGCCAGCAGCGGCCTACCGTTCACAGATACGCAGTATTTT. Translation: CASSGLPFTDTQYF.

The V gene is TRBV9, the J gene TRBJ2-5; 10 bases match TRBD2. This CDR3 comprises 15 residues. The germline V gene has CDR1 SGDLS and CDR2 YYNGEE. V was clipped by 2 bases and J by 0 bases; unmatched bases: 1. Written as DNA, the CDR3 is TGTGCCAGCAGCGTTGGGACTAGCGACCAAGAGACCCAGTACTTC. Encoded protein: CASSVGTSDQETQYF.

The chain is built from TRBV5-4 and TRBJ2-1; TRBD2 matches at 7 bases. Trimming removed 0 bases from V and 0 bases from J; junction bases left unmatched: 9. In germline, CDR1 is SGHNT, CDR2 YYREEE (reference sequence). CDR3 length equals 18 residues. The CDR3 nucleotides read TGTGCCAGCAGCTTGGGGGGGGGAGGAGGCAGCTCCTACAATGAGCAGTTCTTC. Protein: CASSLGGGGGSSYNEQFF.

The rearrangement links TRBV7-9 to TRBJ1-2; no reliable D call. V was cut by 0 bases and J by 8 bases, with 7 bases left in between. Germline V lookup: CDR1 SEHNR, CDR2 FQNEAQ (reference sequence). The CDR3 is 12 amino acids. Here the CDR3 DNA reads TGTGCCAGCAGCTTAGCAGAGGGAGGCTACACCTTC. Protein: CASSLAEGGYTF.

The genes are TRBV9 and TRBJ1-6; 7 bases line up with TRBD1. V was pared by 9 bases and J by 4 bases, with 13 bases of the junction left unmatched. This CDR3 region has 16 residues. The germline V gene has CDR1 SGDLS and CDR2 YYNGEE. This CDR3 reads CAKRNNRGPYNSPLHF. The CDR3 DNA is TGTGCCAAGAGAAACAACAGGGGCCCTTATAATTCACCCCTCCACTTT.

This clone came up a few times. This chain links TRBV5-6 with TRBJ1-6; D is undetermined. This CDR3 contains 14 residues. Between the trimmed V and J ends, which lost 4 bases and 7 bases, there was a span of 12 bases. CDR1 and CDR2 from the germline V gene are SGHDT and YYEEEE. CDR3 in amino acids: CASSTVGRNSPLHF. The CDR3 DNA follows: TGTGCCAGCAGCACGGTAGGCAGAAATTCACCCCTCCACTTT.

The V call is TRBV29-1, the J call TRBJ2-7; D remains unclear. CDR1 is SQVTM and CDR2 is ANQGSEA in the germline V gene. V was shortened by 6 bases and J by 0 bases, with 15 bases between the two germline ends. The CDR3 is 14 amino acids. CDR3 protein: CSVEKDGSSYEQYF. The CDR3 DNA is TGCAGCGTGGAAAAAGACGGCAGCTCCTACGAGCAGTACTTC.

CDR3 protein: CASSPAAGDNLIEGKDEQFF. CDR3 coding DNA: TGTGCCAGCAGCCCTGCAGCGGGAGACAACCTCATAGAGGGAAAGGATGAGCAGTTCTTC. J is TRBJ2-1 and V is TRBV9; 8 positions agree with TRBD2. Unmatched junction bases numbered 26, after V lost 4 bases and J lost 8 bases. Germline-derived CDR1 and CDR2 are SGDLS and YYNGEE. The CDR3 loop spans 20 amino acids.

V gene TRBV10-3 combines with J gene TRBJ2-7, with no clear D. This CDR3 contains 13 residues. Germline V gives CDR1 ENHRY, CDR2 SYGVKD. V shed 5 bases and J shed 3 bases, with 11 bases lying between them. The CDR3 here is CAISSTAYYEQYF. CDR3 in DNA: TGTGCCATCAGTTCAACTGCCTACTACGAGCAGTACTTC.

The chain employs TRBV6-1 and TRBJ2-3; TRBD1 matches at 7 bases. The CDR3 totals 15 residues. In germline, CDR1 is MNHNS, CDR2 SASEGT. The junction had 6 bases not matched to a gene; V was cut back by 6 bases and J by 0 bases. This CDR3 reads CASRDRPTSTDTQYF. CDR3 bases: TGTGCCAGCAGGGACAGGCCAACCAGCACAGATACGCAGTATTTT.

CDR3 loop: CASSLIPLNGNEKLFF. The CDR3 DNA follows: TGTGCCAGCAGCTTAATACCTTTGAACGGGAATGAAAAACTGTTTTTT. The rearrangement joins TRBV7-3 to TRBJ1-4; D gene uncertain. Trimming took off 1 base at V and 5 bases at J, with 14 bases between the two ends. Germline V gene sequence: CDR1 SGHTA, CDR2 FQGTGA. The CDR3 totals 16 residues. The full variable domain, with the rest looked up from reference TRBV7-3 and TRBJ1-4, is GAGVSQTPSNKVTEKGKYVELRCDPISGHTALYWYRQSLGQGPEFLIYFQGTGAADDSGLPNDRFFAVRPEGSVSTLKIQRTERGDSAVYLCASSLIPLNGNEKLFFGSGTQLSVL.

V is TRBV30 and J is TRBJ2-2, with 7 bases lining up with TRBD1. Germline V lookup: CDR1 GTSNPN, CDR2 SVGIG (reference sequence). There are 15 residues in the CDR3. The V segment lost 1 base and the J segment 6 bases; nucleotides outside the gene matches: 8. The CDR3 region is CAWSGPTGRAGELFF. DNA for the CDR3: TGTGCCTGGAGTGGCCCGACAGGGCGGGCCGGGGAGCTGTTTTTT.

The chain has TRBV5-8 and TRBJ2-1; no reliable D call. Trimming took 4 bases from V and 7 from J, leaving 9 bases between them. The CDR3 length is 12 residues. Germline-derived CDR1 and CDR2 are SGHTS and YDEGEE. This CDR3 reads CASSGDGNEQFF. Here the CDR3 DNA reads TGTGCCAGCAGCGGGGATGGGAATGAGCAGTTCTTC.

This clone was seen a few times. This sequence joins TRBV6-1 and TRBJ1-1, with unresolved D. V lost 1 base to trimming and J lost 1 base, with 7 bases between them. Germline V gives CDR1 MNHNS, CDR2 SASEGT. There are 14 residues in the CDR3. The CDR3 coding sequence is TGTGCCAGCAGTGAAGGTCGCTGGAACACTGAAGCTTTCTTT. Protein product: CASSEGRWNTEAFF.

This clone was found once. The chain uses TRBV5-4 and TRBJ1-6; no firm D call. Trimming pared 4 bases from V and 0 bases from J, leaving 8 bases between. This CDR3 is 15 amino acids long. Germline values: CDR1 SGHNT, CDR2 YYREEE (reference sequence). The CDR3 region is CASSPESSYNSPLHF. CDR3 bases: TGTGCCAGCAGCCCAGAGAGCTCCTATAATTCACCCCTCCACTTT.

This rearrangement joins TRBV5-1 to TRBJ1-1; 9 positions agree with TRBD1. The CDR3 loop spans 17 amino acids. Germline CDR1 SGHRS, CDR2 YFSETQ. V gave up 0 bases and J gave up 11 bases; unmatched junction bases: 17. The chain's CDR3 is CASSLGVGTGILQKAFF. CDR3 DNA sequence: TGCGCCAGCAGCTTGGGGGTCGGGACAGGGATTCTTCAGAAGGCTTTCTTT.

The CDR3 is CASSPGVGRADYNEQFF. The CDR3 region has the DNA TGTGCCAGCAGTCCCGGGGTGGGCAGGGCCGACTACAATGAGCAGTTCTTC. The V gene is TRBV28, the J gene TRBJ2-1; D may correspond to TRBD1 or TRBD2 (5 bases each). This CDR3 comprises 17 residues. The V end lost 5 bases, the J end lost 3 bases, and 20 bases lay between the germline ends. CDR1 MDHEN and CDR2 SYDVKM come from the germline V gene.

The J gene is TRBJ2-3, the V gene TRBV4-2; D ambiguous. CDR3 length: 16 amino acids. From germline, CDR1 is LGHNA and CDR2 YNFKEQ. Trimming stripped 1 base from V and 6 bases from J, with 17 bases between. CDR3 residues: CASSQASGLDSDTQYF. The CDR3, as DNA: TGTGCCAGCAGCCAAGCTTCAGGCCTAGATTCGGATACGCAGTATTTT.

The chain couples TRBV7-9 to TRBJ2-7, with 8 bases aligning to TRBD2. The germline V gene encodes CDR1 SEHNR and CDR2 FQNEAQ (reference sequence). The CDR3 totals 16 residues. Unmatched junction bases numbered 14, after V lost 8 bases and J lost 2 bases. CDR3 region: CASVPATLAVTYEQYF. The DNA for the CDR3 is TGTGCCAGCGTACCTGCCACACTAGCGGTTACCTACGAGCAGTACTTC.